Shown below are 11 T cell receptor beta chains from a single sample sequenced in a study of T cells in Graves' hyperthyroidism and ophthalmopathy. Amplification of TCR beta CDR3 regions was performed using RNA transcripts as template. The TCR CDR3 was amplified in a first-round RT-PCR using the HTBI primer set. TCRdb passed the multiplex PCR reads through MiXCR, listing each CDR3 protein once. Here the sample spans 450,000 to 550,000 distinct CDR3 sequences, 24% being singletons. The sequencing input was blood. These receptors came from a woman aged 30 to 39 with Graves' ophthalmopathy.

In its sample, this clonotype was seen a few times. V gene TRBV6-1 combines with J gene TRBJ1-6, with TRBD1 as a possible D gene (5 bases). In germline, CDR1 is MNHNS, CDR2 SASEGT. The CDR3 covers 14 residues. The V end was cut by 5 bases, the J end by 5 bases, with 10 bases between. The CDR3 DNA reads as TGTGCCAGCAGTCGGGGACCACATAATTCACCCCTCCACTTT. Translating gives CASSRGPHNSPLHF.

CDR3 coding DNA: TGTGCCTACCGGGACAGGGGGCGCTTAGAGCAGTACTTC. This encodes CAYRDRGRLEQYF. The chain combines TRBV30 with TRBJ2-7, with 12 bases lining up with TRBD1. With V trimmed by 7 bases and J by 7 bases, 8 bases remained unmatched. CDR1 is GTSNPN, CDR2 SVGIG, per germline (reference sequence). The CDR3 is made up of 13 amino acids.

This clonotype was detected a few times. V usage is TRBV20-1 and J usage is TRBJ1-1; 8 bases fit TRBD1. CDR3 size: 14 residues. From germline, CDR1 is DFQATT and CDR2 SNEGSKA (reference sequence). V was pared by 3 bases and J by 6 bases, with 9 bases of the junction left unmatched. CDR3 loop: CSARTPTGVSEAFF. The CDR3, as DNA: TGCAGTGCTAGGACCCCGACAGGGGTGTCTGAAGCTTTCTTT.

This clonotype was seen ten or more times. V is TRBV7-9 and J is TRBJ1-1; a possible D gene is TRBD1 (5 bases). Trimming left V 7 bases short and J 11 bases short, with 20 bases between. The germline CDR1 and CDR2 sequences are SEHNR and FQNEAQ (reference sequence). The CDR3 is 13 amino acids. The CDR3 DNA reads as TGTGCCAGCACCTCAGCGGGGGGTGCCCGCGCTTTCTTT. Residues: CASTSAGGARAFF.

This chain joins TRBV2 and TRBJ2-7, with 11 bases lining up with TRBD2. The germline V gene has CDR1 SNHLY and CDR2 FYNNEI. CDR3 length equals 14 residues. The ends lost 7 bases at V and 0 bases at J; junction bases unmatched: 2. CDR3 sequence (DNA): TGTGCCAGCACCACTAGCGGGAGCTCCTACGAGCAGTACTTC. Amino acids: CASTTSGSSYEQYF.

The chain uses TRBV19 and TRBJ1-1, with 8 bases identical to TRBD1. The CDR3 sequence is 16 residues long. Losses at the gene ends were 3 bases for V and 6 bases for J; bases not matched to a gene: 12. CDR1 is LNHDA, CDR2 SQIVND, per germline (reference sequence). CDR3 coding DNA: TGTGCCAGTAGTATTGGGACAGGAGGACCCCTCTCTGAAGCTTTCTTT. Its translation is CASSIGTGGPLSEAFF.

This clonotype was picked up many times. Mismatch with germline at one junction end may stem from a read error. The rearrangement links TRBV13 to TRBJ2-7; 7 bases agree with TRBD1. This CDR3 has 14 amino acids. Germline-derived CDR1 and CDR2 are PRHDT and FYEKMQ (reference sequence). Here the CDR3 DNA reads TGTGCCAGCAGTTCCCGGCCCAACAGGGGATCTTTATCTTTC. Its translation is CASSSRPNRGSLSF.

This clonotype was counted ten times or more. The V gene is TRBV12-5, the J gene TRBJ1-1; TRBD1 might be the D (5 bases). This CDR3 is built from 13 residues. The germline V gene has CDR1 LGHNT and CDR2 FRNRAP. Trimming took off 5 bases at V and 7 bases at J, with 14 bases between the two ends. CDR3 bases: TGTGCTAGTGGTGGGGGGGTTCTTGGTGAAGCTTTCTTT. Amino acid sequence: CASGGGVLGEAFF.

The genes are TRBV12-3 or TRBV12-4 and TRBJ1-2, with 7 nucleotides matching TRBD1. Trimming at V came to 5 bases and at J to 5 bases, leaving 5 bases not matched to a gene. There are 13 residues in the CDR3. For the CDR3, the DNA is TGTGCCAGCAGTCCGAAGGGACAGTATGGCTACACCTTC. Translation gives CASSPKGQYGYTF.

This chain links TRBV12-3 or TRBV12-4 with TRBJ1-2, with unresolved D. The CDR3 length is 13 residues. V was pared by 5 bases and J by 4 bases, with 11 bases between. CDR3 in DNA: TGTGCCAGCAGTCCACAGAGTTTCTATGGCTACACCTTC. Its protein is CASSPQSFYGYTF.

The chain joins TRBV7-6 to TRBJ1-5, with D uncertain. This CDR3 comprises 14 residues. Trimming took off 8 bases at V and 0 bases at J, with 11 bases between the two ends. The V gene's germline CDR1 is SGHVS and CDR2 FNYEAQ. The CDR3 sequence is CASGPTNSNQPQHF. The CDR3 DNA follows: TGTGCCAGCGGTCCCACGAATAGCAATCAGCCCCAGCATTTT.